The source of this T cell receptor beta chain is a study of T-cell memory formation after mild COVID-19. Notes on the study in general: A second wave of clones peaked on day 37, and their SARS-CoV-2 specificity went unconfirmed.

Germline CDR1 and CDR2: LGHDT and YNNKEL (reference sequence). V lost 1 base, J lost 4 bases, and 13 bases lay in between. CDR3 size: 15 residues. This clonotype was detected a few times. As yet, its antigen is unknown. TCRdb reprocessed the 5' RACE reads via MiXCR and lists one record per CDR3 protein. Of around 450,000 distinct CDR3 sequences in the sample, roughly 20% were seen once. The chain uses TRBV3-1 and TRBJ2-5; weak D call: TRBD2 (6 bases). The sequence was collected from an adult woman who had mild COVID-19 (a few samples of this study predate the infection). Cell type and time point are not known. Sequencing was carried out using PBMCs or a T cell subset sorted from them (not recorded which). The CDR3 bases are TGTGCCAGCAGCCAAGGGCCGGGAGTCGGAGAGACCCAGTACTTC. Residues: CASSQGPGVGETQYF.